These 32 T cell receptor beta chains were all obtained from the same sample, sequenced in a study of cytomegalovirus exposure and HLA in healthy donors. It was with 60 Vbeta and 13 Jbeta primers that the PCR ran. Here immunoSEQ multiplex PCR was the method, and the copy in TCRdb shows in-frame clones only, minus some. The sample yields some 150,000 clones, of which the top ten take up 2.2%. Sequencing was carried out using PBMCs. The origin of the receptors is a woman aged 18-30 years in good health and CMV-seronegative.

This sequence joins TRBV5-1 and TRBJ2-7, with TRBD2 identical over 10 bases. CDR1 and CDR2 from the germline V gene are SGHRS and YFSETQ. The CDR3 is made up of 16 amino acids. J gave up 5 bases and V 0 bases, and 8 bases lay outside the gene matches. The CDR3 bases are TGCGCCAGCAGCTTGGGAGGGCTAGCGGGAGTCCACGAGCAGTACGTC. It translates to CASSLGGLAGVHEQYV.

The V gene is TRBV29-1, the J gene TRBJ1-4, with a weak D call TRBD1 (5 bases). CDR3 length: 15 amino acids. Germline CDR1 and CDR2: SQVTM and ANQGSEA. Trimming took 3 bases from V and 5 from J, leaving 16 bases between them. The CDR3 DNA sequence: TGCAGCGTTGAGGCGGGGCAGGACCTAAATGAAAAACTGTTTTTT. Protein product: CSVEAGQDLNEKLFF. Together with reference TRBV29-1 and TRBJ1-4, the CDR3 gives the full variable domain: SAVISQKPSRDICQRGTSLTIQCQVDSQVTMMFWYRQQPGQSLTLIATANQGSEATYESGFVIDKFPISRPNLTFSTLTVSNMSPEDSSIYLCSVEAGQDLNEKLFFGSGTQLSVL.

This chain uses TRBV18 with TRBJ2-3; possible D gene TRBD2, 6 bases. Per the germline V gene, CDR1 is KGHSH and CDR2 is LQKENI. Trimming took 2 bases from V and 4 from J, leaving 10 bases between them. This CDR3 is 14 amino acids long. The CDR3 here is CASSPGEVSDTQYF. CDR3 coding DNA: TGTGCCAGCTCACCAGGGGAGGTTTCAGATACGCAGTATTTT.

Written as DNA, the CDR3 is TGTGCCAGCAGTTCGCAAGGGACAGGGATCTATGGCTACACCTTC. It specifies CASSSQGTGIYGYTF. The chain uses TRBV2 and TRBJ1-2; TRBD1 matches 9 bases. CDR1 and CDR2 (germline): SNHLY, FYNNEI. There are 15 residues in the CDR3. The V segment lost 5 bases and the J segment 4 bases; nucleotides outside the gene matches: 8.

This chain joins TRBV27 and TRBJ2-7; 14 positions agree with TRBD2. V gave up 3 bases and J gave up 0 bases; unmatched junction bases: 1. The V gene's germline CDR1 is MNHEY and CDR2 SMNVEV (reference sequence). CDR3 length: 16 amino acids. As DNA, the CDR3 is TGTGCCAGCAGTTTGGGACTAGCGGGGGCCTCCTACGAGCAGTACTTC. This translates into CASSLGLAGASYEQYF.

The rearrangement uses TRBV5-1 and TRBJ2-1; TRBD2 aligns across 12 bases. This CDR3 comprises 15 residues. The ends lost 4 bases at V and 4 bases at J; junction bases unmatched: 3. CDR1 is SGHRS and CDR2 is YFSETQ in the germline V gene. The CDR3 DNA is TGCGCCAGCAGCCCGGGACTAGCGGGTTACAATGAGCAGTTCTTC. It encodes CASSPGLAGYNEQFF.

This chain connects TRBV7-2 to TRBJ2-4, with 11 bases matching TRBD1. The CDR3 consists of 17 residues. CDR1 SGHTA and CDR2 FQGNSA come from the germline V gene. V shed 1 base and J 0 bases; nucleotides not matched to a gene: 2. The CDR3 sequence is CASSLEGQGGAKNIQYF. As DNA, the CDR3 is TGTGCCAGCAGCTTAGAGGGACAGGGGGGAGCCAAAAACATTCAGTACTTC.

The chain is built from TRBV9 and TRBJ1-1; 7 bases line up with TRBD1. This CDR3 region has 16 residues. Germline CDR1 SGDLS, CDR2 YYNGEE. V lost 0 bases, J lost 0 bases, and 5 bases stayed unmatched. The CDR3, as DNA: TGTGCCAGCAGCGTAGACCCGGGACAGCTGAACACTGAAGCTTTCTTT. Amino acid sequence: CASSVDPGQLNTEAFF.

For this clone: The junction does not match germline at one end; this may be a read error. The sample carries other DNA sequences with the same CDR3. This chain links TRBV10-3 with TRBJ1-1; D is ambiguous. This CDR3 is 12 amino acids long. Germline V CDR1 and CDR2: ENHRY, SYGVKD. This CDR3 reads CAISGGQAEAFF. The CDR3 DNA reads as TGCGCCATCAGTGGAGGGCAAGCTGAAGCTTTCTTT.

V is TRBV4-1 and J is TRBJ2-3; 11 nucleotides agree with TRBD2. Germline V gives CDR1 MGHRA, CDR2 YSYEKL. The ends lost 6 bases at V and 0 bases at J; junction bases unmatched: 14. CDR3 length: 19 residues. CDR3 amino acids: CASSLSTSGRRGSTDTQYF. CDR3 nucleotide sequence: TGCGCCAGCAGTCTATCAACTAGCGGGAGAAGGGGTAGCACAGATACGCAGTATTTT.

The chain is built from TRBV13 and TRBJ1-1; D remains unclear. This CDR3 has 15 amino acids. Per germline, CDR1 PRHDT and CDR2 FYEKMQ (reference sequence). The V end lost 5 bases, the J end lost 1 base, and 14 bases lay between the germline ends. This chain's CDR3 is CASSVKLRENTEAFF. For the CDR3, the DNA is TGTGCCAGCAGCGTAAAGTTGCGTGAGAACACTGAAGCTTTCTTT.

J is TRBJ2-1 and V is TRBV6-1, with 10 bases lining up with TRBD2. The CDR3 consists of 15 residues. Germline CDR1 reads MNHNS; CDR2 reads SASEGT. Trimming at V came to 2 bases and at J to 3 bases, leaving 1 base not matched to a gene. The CDR3 DNA sequence: TGTGCCAGCAGTGAACTAGCGGGAGTCTACAATGAGCAGTTCTTC. Amino acids: CASSELAGVYNEQFF.

The chain employs TRBV14 and TRBJ2-3, with TRBD1 matching 7 bases. CDR1 and CDR2 from the germline V gene are SGHDN and FVKESK. This CDR3 comprises 15 residues. J lost 1 base, V lost 3 bases, and 4 bases had no gene match. The CDR3 reads CASSQDGQGTDTQYF. Written as DNA, the CDR3 is TGTGCCAGCAGCCAGGACGGACAGGGCACAGATACGCAGTATTTT.

This chain links TRBV9 with TRBJ2-1; weak D call: TRBD2 (6 bases). This CDR3 has 15 residues. CDR1 is SGDLS, CDR2 YYNGEE, per germline. Trimming shortened V by 4 bases and J by 0 bases, and 11 bases separated the two germline ends. CDR3 amino acids: CASSPVGSSYNEQFF. CDR3 coding DNA: TGTGCCAGCAGCCCCGTCGGGAGCTCCTACAATGAGCAGTTCTTC. Full variable domain (remainder filled in from reference TRBV9 and TRBJ2-1): DSGVTQTPKHLITATGQRVTLRCSPRSGDLSVYWYQQSLDQGLQFLIQYYNGEERAKGNILERFSAQQFPDLHSELNLSSLELGDSALYFCASSPVGSSYNEQFFGPGTRLTVL.

This chain connects TRBV15 to TRBJ2-7; TRBD1 matches 7 bases. V lost 0 bases to trimming and J lost 3 bases; unmatched junction nucleotides: 2. Looked up from germline, CDR1 is LNHNV and CDR2 is YYDKDF (reference sequence). The CDR3 runs to 14 residues. CDR3 DNA sequence: TGTGCCACCAGCAGAGATCAGGGGGTCTACGAGCAGTACTTC. Amino acids: CATSRDQGVYEQYF. Based on the CDR3 plus reference TRBV15 and TRBJ2-7, the full variable domain is DAMVIQNPRYQVTQFGKPVTLSCSQTLNHNVMYWYQQKSSQAPKLLFHYYDKDFNNEADTPDNFQSRRPNTSFCFLDIRSPGLGDTAMYLCATSRDQGVYEQYFGPGTRLTVT.

The gene calls are TRBV5-8 and TRBJ1-3; D gene unclear. V shed 1 base and J shed 0 bases, with 5 bases lying between them. Germline lookup yields CDR1 SGHTS and CDR2 YDEGEE. The CDR3 loop spans 14 amino acids. The CDR3 is CASSLRVSGNTIYF. The CDR3 coding sequence is TGTGCCAGCAGCTTGCGGGTCTCTGGAAACACCATATATTTT.

CDR3 protein: CACDRTLGTQYF. The CDR3 DNA is TGTGCCTGCGACCGAACACTAGGGACCCAGTACTTC. The chain recombines TRBV30 with TRBJ2-5, with D possibly being TRBD2 (5 bases). Germline values: CDR1 GTSNPN, CDR2 SVGIG (reference sequence). The germline V and J ends were trimmed by 6 bases and 7 bases, with 15 bases remaining between them. The CDR3 has 12 amino acids.

Here the CDR3 DNA reads TGTGCCAGCAGTTACCAAACCAGCGGGACAGGGGATGGCTACACCTTC. Amino acids: CASSYQTSGTGDGYTF. V is TRBV6-5 and J is TRBJ1-2, with TRBD1 identical over 10 bases. The CDR3 has 16 amino acids. V dropped 2 bases and J dropped 6; count of bases not matched to a gene: 9. CDR1 is MNHEY and CDR2 is SVGAGI in the germline V gene.

V usage is TRBV2 and J usage is TRBJ1-1, with a tentative D call TRBD1 (5 bases). CDR1 is SNHLY, CDR2 FYNNEI, per germline. V was shortened by 5 bases and J by 1 base, with 14 bases between the two germline ends. The CDR3 has 15 amino acids. CDR3 in amino acids: CASSSLGVRNTEAFF. The CDR3 DNA follows: TGTGCCAGCAGTTCCTTAGGGGTCAGGAACACTGAAGCTTTCTTT.

V is TRBV4-1 and J is TRBJ1-2; 10 bases fit TRBD1. J gave up 7 bases and V 0 bases, and 5 bases lay outside the gene matches. CDR1 is MGHRA and CDR2 is YSYEKL in the germline V gene. The CDR3 is made up of 15 amino acids. The CDR3 spells CASSQDPGTGVGYTF. CDR3 nucleotides: TGCGCCAGCAGCCAAGACCCCGGGACAGGGGTTGGCTACACCTTC.

J is TRBJ2-6 and V is TRBV30; 10 bases line up with TRBD1. The CDR3 contains 16 residues. V shed 6 bases, J shed 0 bases, and the junction held 5 bases outside the gene matches. CDR1 and CDR2 from the germline V gene are GTSNPN and SVGIG (reference sequence). The CDR3 DNA sequence: TGTGCCTGCACCGGGACAGGGGTCTCTGGGGCCAACGTCCTGACTTTC. Protein product: CACTGTGVSGANVLTF.

The chain carries TRBV25-1 and TRBJ1-5, with D hard to call. V was trimmed by 6 bases and J by 0 bases, leaving 6 bases between them. The germline V gene has CDR1 MGHDK and CDR2 SYGVNS. The length of the CDR3 is 13 residues. CDR3 nucleotides: TGTGCCAGCAGACACTATAGCAATCAGCCCCAGCATTTT. The encoded protein is CASRHYSNQPQHF.

The chain links TRBV4-2 to TRBJ2-5; D is possibly TRBD1 (5 bases). The CDR3 is 16 amino acids. Per the germline V gene, CDR1 is LGHNA and CDR2 is YNFKEQ. With 0 bases removed from V and 1 base from J, the gap between germline ends came to 12 bases. Here the CDR3 reads CASSQDIRTFQETQYF. Here the CDR3 DNA reads TGTGCCAGCAGCCAAGATATTAGGACATTCCAAGAGACCCAGTACTTC.

The chain has TRBV15 and TRBJ2-4, with a tentative D call TRBD2 (6 bases). V was clipped by 1 base and J by 7 bases, with 8 bases between them. The CDR3 is 13 amino acids. Germline lookup yields CDR1 LNHNV and CDR2 YYDKDF (reference sequence). CDR3 region: CATSRGRGNIQYF. In DNA, the CDR3 is TGTGCCACCAGCAGAGGACGGGGGAACATTCAGTACTTC.

The rearrangement links TRBV6-5 to TRBJ2-3; TRBD1 matches 8 bases. Germline V gene data show CDR1 as MNHEY and CDR2 as SVGAGI. With V trimmed by 11 bases and J by 0 bases, 10 bases remained unmatched. The CDR3 runs 15 residues. CDR3 residues: CASRRDRSSTDTQYF. In DNA, the CDR3 is TGTGCCTCGAGACGGGACAGGTCTAGCACAGATACGCAGTATTTT.

The chain joins TRBV7-9 to TRBJ1-2; D ambiguous. CDR1 SEHNR and CDR2 FQNEAQ come from the germline V gene (reference sequence). V shed 5 bases and J shed 2 bases, with 6 bases lying between them. The CDR3 has 12 residues. The DNA of the CDR3 is TGTGCCAGCAGCCCCCAGAACTATGGCTACACCTTC. Protein: CASSPQNYGYTF. The complete variable domain, with remaining parts taken from reference TRBV7-9 and TRBJ1-2, reads DTGVSQNPRHKITKRGQNVTFRCDPISEHNRLYWYRQTLGQGPEFLTYFQNEAQLEKSRLLSDRFSAERPKGSFSTLEIQRTEQGDSAMYLCASSPQNYGYTFGSGTRLTVV.

V is TRBV2 and J is TRBJ1-1, with D perhaps matching TRBD1 (6 bases). V lost 1 base to trimming and J lost 8 bases, with 17 bases between them. The CDR3 is made up of 15 amino acids. The germline gives CDR1 SNHLY, CDR2 FYNNEI. The CDR3, as DNA: TGTGCCAGCAGTGAAGTTGGGGGGGGCGAACGAGAAGCTTTCTTT. Translation gives CASSEVGGGEREAFF.

The V gene is TRBV5-4, the J gene TRBJ2-3, with TRBD2 identical over 9 bases. V shed 0 bases and J 3 bases; nucleotides not matched to a gene: 14. The CDR3 contains 19 residues. Germline CDR1 and CDR2: SGHNT and YYREEE (reference sequence). Written as DNA, the CDR3 is TGTGCCAGCAGCTTGGACCCTTGGAGGCGGGAGGGCCAGACAGATACGCAGTATTTT. It translates to CASSLDPWRREGQTDTQYF.

The V gene is TRBV2, the J gene TRBJ2-7; 10 nucleotides line up with TRBD2. J was trimmed by 5 bases and V by 6 bases; bases with no gene match: 10. Germline CDR1 and CDR2: SNHLY and FYNNEI. The length of the CDR3 is 15 residues. The DNA for the CDR3 is TGTGCCAGCAGGAGACTAGCGGGTGGACGCGACGAGCAGTACTTC. Residues: CASRRLAGGRDEQYF.

The chain links TRBV27 to TRBJ2-5; 14 bases fit TRBD2. After removal of 6 bases from V and 5 bases from J, the junction contained 14 bases not matched to a gene. The CDR3 is made up of 18 amino acids. CDR1 is MNHEY and CDR2 is SMNVEV in the germline V gene (reference sequence). CDR3 amino acids: CASRQQGTSGSWAETQYF. In DNA, the CDR3 is TGTGCCAGCAGACAACAGGGGACTAGCGGGAGTTGGGCTGAGACCCAGTACTTC.

This chain links TRBV4-1 with TRBJ1-2, with 7 bases fitting TRBD1. Germline values: CDR1 MGHRA, CDR2 YSYEKL. Losses at the gene ends were 2 bases for V and 0 bases for J; bases not matched to a gene: 6. CDR3 length equals 16 residues. The CDR3 region has the DNA TGCGCCAGCAGCCAACCGAGACAGGGCCCTAACTATGGCTACACCTTC. Translated: CASSQPRQGPNYGYTF.

The chain uses TRBV7-2 and TRBJ1-2, with D maybe TRBD1 (6 bases). The CDR3 runs to 15 residues. The ends were cut back, 5 bases at V and 2 bases at J, with 15 bases in the middle. Germline V lookup: CDR1 SGHTA, CDR2 FQGNSA. The CDR3 sequence: CASSRGTGINYGYTF. CDR3 bases: TGTGCCAGCAGCAGGGGAACAGGGATCAACTATGGCTACACCTTC.